Presented here are 9 T cell receptor beta chains from one specimen sequenced in a study of T cell responses to AZD1222 COVID-19 vaccine. Here immunoSEQ multiplex PCR was the method, and the copy in TCRdb shows in-frame clones only, minus some. Here the sample spans some 140,000 clones, 91% being singletons. The sequences come from peripheral blood, collected 28 days after the second AZD1222 dose. Receptors originate from an adult who received the AZD1222 COVID-19 vaccine.

The chain recombines TRBV11-2 with TRBJ1-2; D gene unclear. The CDR3 is 13 residues long. The germline gives CDR1 SGHAT, CDR2 FQNNGV. V was shortened by 5 bases and J by 7 bases, with 14 bases between the two germline ends. The CDR3 sequence is CASSPPARVGYTF. CDR3 DNA sequence: TGTGCCAGCAGCCCCCCAGCCCGAGTTGGCTACACCTTC.

Note on this clone: A junction boundary mismatches the germline segment, possibly from a read error. This chain connects TRBV7-7 to TRBJ2-1; 11 bases match TRBD2. From germline, CDR1 is SSHAT and CDR2 FNYEAQ (reference sequence). The CDR3 is 13 residues long. The CDR3: CASSLAGGNEQFF. The CDR3, as DNA: TGTGCTAGCAGCTTAGCGGGAGGGAATGAGCAGTTCTTC. The full variable domain, rest sourced from reference TRBV7-7 and TRBJ2-1, is GAGVSQSPRYKVTKRGQDVTLRCDPISSHATLYWYQQALGQGPEFLTYFNYEAQPDKSGLPSDRFSAERPEGSISTLTIQRTEQRDSAMYRCASSLAGGNEQFFGPGTRLTVL.

The chain employs TRBV7-2 and TRBJ2-5; D not resolved. Germline V lookup: CDR1 SGHTA, CDR2 FQGNSA. Trimming removed 1 base from V and 11 bases from J, with 11 bases in between. The CDR3 extends over 12 amino acids. CDR3 sequence reads: CASSLDLRPQYF. CDR3 coding DNA: TGTGCCAGCAGCTTAGATCTGCGGCCTCAGTACTTC.

V is TRBV6-5 and J is TRBJ1-1; D is ambiguous. Trimming cost V 10 bases and J 1 base, with 7 bases left between them. CDR3 length: 11 residues. CDR1 and CDR2 (germline): MNHEY, SVGAGI. The CDR3 is CATRANTEAFF. The DNA for the CDR3 is TGTGCCACTAGGGCGAACACTGAAGCTTTCTTT.

This rearrangement joins TRBV19 to TRBJ1-2; D not certain. Germline CDR1 reads LNHDA; CDR2 reads SQIVND (reference sequence). The CDR3 loop spans 15 amino acids. Trimming left V 0 bases short and J 4 bases short, with 12 bases between. The CDR3 DNA is TGTGCCAGTAGTATAGACGCAGCCTCGGCCTATGGCTACACCTTC. Translating it yields CASSIDAASAYGYTF.

The gene calls are TRBV6-5 and TRBJ1-2; tentative D call: TRBD1 (5 bases). The V gene's germline CDR1 is MNHEY and CDR2 SVGAGI. The CDR3 has 14 amino acids. The ends were cut back, 6 bases at V and 10 bases at J, with 21 bases in the middle. CDR3: CASRDTGLRGDYTF. The CDR3 nucleotides read TGTGCCAGCAGAGATACGGGACTGAGAGGGGACTACACCTTC.

On this clone itself: An end of the junction differs from the germline gene, which may be a read error. The J gene is TRBJ2-7, the V gene TRBV7-7, with D hard to call. The length of the CDR3 is 15 residues. Germline loops: CDR1 SSHAT, CDR2 FNYEAQ (reference sequence). The CDR3: CASSLGKARSHEQYF. The CDR3 bases are TGTGCTAGCAGCTTAGGTAAGGCTAGGTCCCACGAGCAGTACTTC. The full variable domain, completed using reference TRBV7-7 and TRBJ2-7, is GAGVSQSPRYKVTKRGQDVTLRCDPISSHATLYWYQQALGQGPEFLTYFNYEAQPDKSGLPSDRFSAERPEGSISTLTIQRTEQRDSAMYRCASSLGKARSHEQYFGPGTRLTVT.

The rearrangement joins TRBV27 to TRBJ1-1; 9 bases are a match to TRBD1. The germline V gene has CDR1 MNHEY and CDR2 SMNVEV (reference sequence). With V trimmed by 6 bases and J by 4 bases, 6 bases remained unmatched. The CDR3 sequence is 14 residues long. CDR3: CASSRDRESTEAFF. CDR3 nucleotide sequence: TGTGCCAGCAGCCGGGACAGGGAGAGCACTGAAGCTTTCTTT.

The V call is TRBV4-3, the J call TRBJ2-1; 10 nucleotides align to TRBD1. CDR1 is LGHNA, CDR2 YSLEER, per germline. This CDR3 spans 17 amino acids. Trimming cost V 4 bases and J 3 bases; bases outside gene matches: 9. CDR3 nucleotide sequence: TGCGCCAGCAGCCCGACAGGGACAGGGGACCTCTACAATGAGCAGTTCTTC. Protein: CASSPTGTGDLYNEQFF.